The 17 T cell receptor beta chains below were found in one sample sequenced in a study of blood T cell repertoires in COVID-19. Using immunoSEQ multiplex PCR, the repertoire was profiled, and TCRdb retains in-frame clones only, with some absent. The sample has some 120,000 clones, roughly 80% seen once. The specimen was peripheral blood. The receptors here all came from a woman in her 30s who had recovered from COVID-19.

The chain recombines TRBV5-1 with TRBJ2-7, with 8 bases that match TRBD1. Germline V gives CDR1 SGHRS, CDR2 YFSETQ. The CDR3 totals 13 residues. J was trimmed by 7 bases and V by 5 bases; bases with no gene match: 8. The CDR3 here is CASSPDRGEEQYF. In DNA form, the CDR3 reads TGCGCCAGCAGTCCCGACAGGGGTGAGGAGCAGTACTTC.

The chain combines TRBV6-5 with TRBJ2-1, with 10 positions matching TRBD1. The trim removed 6 bases at V and 7 bases at J, leaving 6 bases unmatched. This CDR3 has 14 residues. CDR1 and CDR2 from the germline V gene are MNHEY and SVGAGI. DNA of the CDR3: TGTGCCAGCAGCCCGGGACAGGGGAGGAATGAGCAGTTCTTC. Translating gives CASSPGQGRNEQFF.

The chain links TRBV12-5 to TRBJ2-1, with 13 positions matching TRBD2. This CDR3 spans 17 amino acids. Germline loops: CDR1 LGHNT, CDR2 FRNRAP. J gave up 9 bases and V 5 bases, and 13 bases lay outside the gene matches. For the CDR3, the DNA is TGTGCTAGTGGTCGGTCCACTAGCGGGAGGGCCCGGGCTGAGCAGTTCTTC. This translates into CASGRSTSGRARAEQFF. Full variable domain (missing parts from reference TRBV12-5 and TRBJ2-1): DARVTQTPRHKVTEMGQEVTMRCQPILGHNTVFWYRQTMMQGLELLAYFRNRAPLDDSGMPKDRFSAEMPDATLATLKIQPSEPRDSAVYFCASGRSTSGRARAEQFFGPGTRLTVL.

The chain employs TRBV3-1 (or the pseudogene TRBV3-2) and TRBJ1-2; D might be TRBD1 (5 bases). The ends were cut back, 0 bases at V and 2 bases at J, with 10 bases in the middle. The CDR3 totals 15 residues. Germline V lookup: CDR1 LGHDT, CDR2 YNNKEL (reference sequence). The CDR3 nucleotides are TGTGCCAGCAGCCAAGATCTGGCAGGGAACTATGGCTACACCTTC. Translated: CASSQDLAGNYGYTF.

The chain recombines TRBV5-1 with TRBJ2-7, with 7 bases aligning to TRBD1. Germline V gene lookup returns CDR1 SGHRS and CDR2 YFSETQ. V lost 8 bases and J lost 2; bases outside the gene matches: 10. The CDR3 consists of 14 residues. Here the CDR3 DNA reads TGCGCCAGTACCGAGGGACAGACCCCCTACGAGCAGTACTTC. As protein: CASTEGQTPYEQYF.

The chain has TRBV5-1 and TRBJ1-6, with 7 bases fitting TRBD1. Germline V gene sequence: CDR1 SGHRS, CDR2 YFSETQ. Trimming took 2 bases from V and 7 from J; bases not matched to a gene: 6. The CDR3 spans 15 residues. DNA of the CDR3: TGCGCCAGCAGCTTTGGGGGACAGACAAATTCACCCCTCCACTTT. It is translated as CASSFGGQTNSPLHF.

The chain carries TRBV28 and TRBJ1-6, with unresolved D. The CDR3 extends over 12 amino acids. The germline V gene encodes CDR1 MDHEN and CDR2 SYDVKM. Trimming removed 2 bases at V and 10 bases at J, with 6 bases between. The CDR3 sequence is CASSLQQSPLHF. CDR3 sequence (DNA): TGTGCCAGCAGTTTACAACAGTCACCCCTCCACTTT.

Worth noting for this clone: One end of the junction varies from germline; a read error may be responsible. The genes are TRBV7-7 and TRBJ2-3; possible D gene TRBD2, 5 bases. The germline CDR1 and CDR2 sequences are SSHAT and FNYEAQ (reference sequence). This CDR3 has 13 amino acids. CDR3 region: CASSSGRLDTQYF. DNA of the CDR3: TGTGCTAGCAGCTCGGGGAGACTAGATACGCAGTATTTT.

Concerning this clone itself: Different DNA sequences within this sample yield the same CDR3. The chain couples TRBV11-3 to TRBJ2-2; 9 bases match TRBD2. The CDR3 is 15 residues long. Germline loops: CDR1 SGHNT, CDR2 YENEEA. V lost 1 base and J lost 5; bases outside the gene matches: 2. The CDR3 sequence: CASSLAAGGTGELFF. The CDR3 DNA follows: TGTGCCAGCAGCTTAGCAGCGGGGGGAACCGGGGAGCTGTTTTTT.

V and J are TRBV19 and TRBJ2-7; 8 bases line up with TRBD1. The CDR3 has 15 residues. CDR1 LNHDA and CDR2 SQIVND come from the germline V gene (reference sequence). After removal of 1 base from V and 4 bases from J, the junction contained 6 bases not matched to a gene. The CDR3 loop is CASSIGEQGVYEQYF. The CDR3 DNA sequence: TGTGCCAGTAGTATAGGAGAACAGGGGGTTTACGAGCAGTACTTC.

V and J are TRBV6-5 and TRBJ2-5; 9 nucleotides agree with TRBD1. V was clipped by 2 bases and J by 5 bases; unmatched bases: 9. The CDR3 is 16 residues long. From germline, CDR1 is MNHEY and CDR2 SVGAGI. In DNA form, the CDR3 reads TGTGCCAGCAGTTACGAGGGACAGGGAACAAGGGAGACCCAGTACTTC. This sequence encodes CASSYEGQGTRETQYF.

The rearrangement joins TRBV15 to TRBJ2-4, with a possible D match to TRBD2 (5 bases). Trimming stripped 0 bases from V and 0 bases from J, with 12 bases between. The CDR3 has 17 residues. Looked up from germline, CDR1 is LNHNV and CDR2 is YYDKDF (reference sequence). The CDR3 sequence is CATSRDEGGLAKNIQYF. The CDR3 nucleotides read TGTGCCACCAGCAGAGATGAAGGAGGTCTAGCCAAAAACATTCAGTACTTC.

J is TRBJ2-7 and V is TRBV9; 8 nucleotides match TRBD2. From germline, CDR1 is SGDLS and CDR2 YYNGEE. The CDR3 totals 15 residues. The junction had 10 bases not matched to a gene; V was cut back by 1 base and J by 7 bases. CDR3 nucleotide sequence: TGTGCCAGCAGCGTAAGTGCTAGCGGGCTAGCGGAGCAGTACTTC. Protein product: CASSVSASGLAEQYF.

The chain links TRBV9 to TRBJ2-3; 8 positions match TRBD2. V was pared by 0 bases and J by 4 bases, with 1 base of the junction left unmatched. From germline, CDR1 is SGDLS and CDR2 YYNGEE. This CDR3 region has 14 residues. The CDR3 nucleotides read TGTGCCAGCAGCGTAGCGGGAGGGCCAGATACGCAGTATTTT. Translating gives CASSVAGGPDTQYF.

The chain carries TRBV21-1 and TRBJ2-1; no check of the table's D call, TRBD2, against the DNA was made. TRBV21-1 is a pseudogene locus. This CDR3 region has 17 residues. In nucleotides, the CDR3 is TGTGCCAGCAGCAACAATCAGCGGGAGGTAGCCTACAATGAGCAGTTCTTC. Translated, it gives CASSNNQREVAYNEQFF.

A few counts support this clone. This sequence joins TRBV5-5 and TRBJ2-7; D perhaps matches TRBD1 (5 bases). The CDR3 runs to 15 residues. Germline V gene lookup returns CDR1 SGHKS and CDR2 YYEKEE (reference sequence). Between the trimmed V and J ends, which lost 0 bases and 3 bases, there was a span of 13 bases. CDR3 sequence: CASSLARAGIYEQYF. The CDR3 region has the DNA TGTGCCAGCAGCTTGGCCAGGGCAGGGATCTACGAGCAGTACTTC.

This clone was seen only once. The chain links TRBV11-2 to TRBJ2-7, with D possibly matching TRBD1 (6 bases). Trimming took 0 bases from V and 2 from J, leaving 11 bases between them. CDR1 is SGHAT and CDR2 is FQNNGV in the germline V gene. The CDR3 consists of 15 residues. Here the CDR3 reads CASSLEQGLTYEQYF. CDR3 in DNA: TGTGCCAGCAGCTTAGAACAGGGCCTCACCTACGAGCAGTACTTC.